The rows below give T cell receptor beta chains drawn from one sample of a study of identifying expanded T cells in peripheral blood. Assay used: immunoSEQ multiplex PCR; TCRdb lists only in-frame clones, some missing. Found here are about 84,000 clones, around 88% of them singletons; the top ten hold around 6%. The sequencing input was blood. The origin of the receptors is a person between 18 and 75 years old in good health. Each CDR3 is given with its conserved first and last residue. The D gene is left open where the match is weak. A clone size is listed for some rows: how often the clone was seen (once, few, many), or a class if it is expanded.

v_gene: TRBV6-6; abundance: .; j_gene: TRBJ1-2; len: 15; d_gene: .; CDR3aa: CASSWNSELPVGYTF; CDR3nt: TGTGCCAGCAGTTGGAACTCTGAGTTACCCGTTGGCTACACCTTC
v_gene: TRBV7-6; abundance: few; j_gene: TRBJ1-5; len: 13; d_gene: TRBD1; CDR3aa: CASGQGVGQPQHF; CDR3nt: TGTGCCAGCGGACAGGGGGTTGGTCAGCCCCAGCATTTT
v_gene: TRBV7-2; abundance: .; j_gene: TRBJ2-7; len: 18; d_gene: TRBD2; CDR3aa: CASSLTPGGAGLGYEQYF; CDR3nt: TGTGCCAGCAGCTTAACTCCCGGGGGGGCAGGACTTGGGTACGAGCAGTACTTC
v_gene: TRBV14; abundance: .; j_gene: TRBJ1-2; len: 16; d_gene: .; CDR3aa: CASSQRQADLNYGYTF; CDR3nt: TGTGCCAGCAGCCAGCGACAGGCGGACCTCAACTATGGCTACACCTTC
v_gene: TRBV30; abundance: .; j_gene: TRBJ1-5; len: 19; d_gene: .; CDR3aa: CAWPKEETGVCSRNQPQHF; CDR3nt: TGTGCCTGGCCCAAGGAGGAGACAGGCGTTTGTTCACGCAATCAGCCCCAGCATTTT
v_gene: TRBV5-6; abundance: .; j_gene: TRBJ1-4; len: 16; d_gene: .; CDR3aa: CASSLEAAGRREKLFF; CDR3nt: TGTGCCAGCAGCTTGGAGGCCGCCGGGAGACGAGAAAAACTGTTTTTT
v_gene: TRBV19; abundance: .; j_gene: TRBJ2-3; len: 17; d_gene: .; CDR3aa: CASSYLRATGEKDTQYF; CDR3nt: TGTGCCAGTAGTTACCTCCGGGCGACAGGAGAAAAAGATACGCAGTATTTT
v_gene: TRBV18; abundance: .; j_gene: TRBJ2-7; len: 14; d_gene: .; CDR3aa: CASSGSRVNYEQYF; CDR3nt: TGTGCCAGCTCAGGTAGCAGGGTGAACTACGAGCAGTACTTC
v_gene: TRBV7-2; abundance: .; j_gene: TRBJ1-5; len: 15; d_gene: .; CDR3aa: CASSLDVGRRQPQHF; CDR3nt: TGTGCCAGCAGCTTGGACGTAGGGAGGAGGCAGCCCCAGCATTTT
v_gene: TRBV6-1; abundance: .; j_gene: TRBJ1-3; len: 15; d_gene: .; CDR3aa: CASSGGIGTGNTIYF; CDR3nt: TGTGCCAGCAGTGGAGGAATAGGGACTGGAAACACCATATATTTT
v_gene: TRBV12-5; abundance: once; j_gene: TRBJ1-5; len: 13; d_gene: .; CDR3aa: CASSGYSNQPQHF; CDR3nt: TGTGCTAGTTCCGGATATAGCAATCAGCCCCAGCATTTT
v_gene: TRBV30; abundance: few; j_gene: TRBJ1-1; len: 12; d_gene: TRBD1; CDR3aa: CAWSRGRTEAFF; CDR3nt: TGTGCCTGGAGTAGGGGGCGCACTGAAGCTTTCTTT
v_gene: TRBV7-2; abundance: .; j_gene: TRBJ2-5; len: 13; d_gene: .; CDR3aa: CASSFYHQETQYF; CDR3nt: TGTGCCAGCAGCTTTTACCACCAAGAGACCCAGTACTTC
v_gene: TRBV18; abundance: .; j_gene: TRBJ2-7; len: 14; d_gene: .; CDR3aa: CASSPPAGTYEQYF; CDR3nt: TGTGCCAGCTCACCACCGGCAGGTACCTACGAGCAGTACTTC
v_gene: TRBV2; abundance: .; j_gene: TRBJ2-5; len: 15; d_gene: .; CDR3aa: CASKRDPLIRETQYF; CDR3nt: TGTGCCAGTAAACGGGACCCTCTAATCAGGGAGACCCAGTACTTC
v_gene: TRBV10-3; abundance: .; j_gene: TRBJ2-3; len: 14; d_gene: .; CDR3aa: CAISEMTGTDTQYF; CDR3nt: TGTGCCATCAGTGAGATGACAGGCACAGATACGCAGTATTTT
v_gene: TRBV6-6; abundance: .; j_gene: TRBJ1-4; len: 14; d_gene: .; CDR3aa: CASSYGSTNEKLFF; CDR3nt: TGTGCCAGCAGTTACGGATCAACTAATGAAAAACTGTTTTTT
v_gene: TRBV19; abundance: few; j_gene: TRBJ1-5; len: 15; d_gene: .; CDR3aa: CASMSLRGSNQPQHF; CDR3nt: TGTGCCAGTATGTCACTTAGGGGGAGCAATCAGCCCCAGCATTTT
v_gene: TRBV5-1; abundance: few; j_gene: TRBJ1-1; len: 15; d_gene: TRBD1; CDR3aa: CASSPGDRANTEAFF; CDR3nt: TGCGCCAGCAGCCCTGGGGACAGGGCCAACACTGAAGCTTTCTTT
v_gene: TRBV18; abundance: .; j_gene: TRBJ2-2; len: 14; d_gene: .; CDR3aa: CASSPQHLTGELFF; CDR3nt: TGTGCCAGCTCACCACAACACCTCACCGGGGAGCTGTTTTTT
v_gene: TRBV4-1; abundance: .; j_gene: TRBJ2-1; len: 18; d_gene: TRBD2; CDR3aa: CASSQARLGTNSYNEQFF; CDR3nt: TGCGCCAGCAGCCAAGCCAGGTTAGGGACTAACTCCTACAATGAGCAGTTCTTC
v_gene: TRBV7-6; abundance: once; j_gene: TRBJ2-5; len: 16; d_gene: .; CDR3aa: CASSLGGDTIAETQYF; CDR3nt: TGTGCCAGCAGCTTAGGTGGGGACACCATTGCCGAGACCCAGTACTTC
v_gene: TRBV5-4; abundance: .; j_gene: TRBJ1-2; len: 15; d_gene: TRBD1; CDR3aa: CASSKPGQGRGGYTF; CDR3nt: TGTGCCAGCAGCAAACCGGGACAGGGAAGAGGGGGCTACACCTTC
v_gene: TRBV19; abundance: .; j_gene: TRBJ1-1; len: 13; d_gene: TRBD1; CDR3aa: CASSRQGTAEAFF; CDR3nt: TGTGCCAGTAGCCGACAGGGGACCGCTGAAGCTTTCTTT
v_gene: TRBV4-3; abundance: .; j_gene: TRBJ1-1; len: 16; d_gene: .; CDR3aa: CASSQDWGQDNTEAFF; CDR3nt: TGCGCCAGCAGCCAAGATTGGGGGCAGGACAACACTGAAGCTTTCTTT